This TCR beta chain comes out of a study of blood T cells in healthy people across ages. Each donor was a healthy Caucasian individual from Russia, aged roughly 6 to 95. Peripheral blood was drawn, roughly 10 milliliters per donor. Total RNA, at least 5 micrograms per sample, was extracted from PBMCs. The V gene lost 6 bases and the J gene lost 0 bases, with 6 bases spanning the gap. This CDR3 spans 12 amino acids. This clonotype was counted many times. For the second PCR, which ran for roughly 6 to 12 cycles, a sample-barcoded 5' primer and a J-beta primer mix were used. Each cDNA molecule, via a template-switch adaptor with 12 random nucleotides, was tagged. MiXCR was run by TCRdb on the 5' RACE reads, yielding one entry per CDR3 protein. The sample contains roughly 860,000 distinct CDR3 sequences, approximately 65% of which appear only once.

The sample consisted of blood. This chain links TRBV12-3 or TRBV12-4 with TRBJ2-7; D gene uncertain. The clonotype originates from a man aged 30 to 39 in good health. Here the CDR3 reads CASSLFSYEQYF. CDR3 in DNA: TGTGCCAGCAGCCTATTCTCCTACGAGCAGTACTTC.